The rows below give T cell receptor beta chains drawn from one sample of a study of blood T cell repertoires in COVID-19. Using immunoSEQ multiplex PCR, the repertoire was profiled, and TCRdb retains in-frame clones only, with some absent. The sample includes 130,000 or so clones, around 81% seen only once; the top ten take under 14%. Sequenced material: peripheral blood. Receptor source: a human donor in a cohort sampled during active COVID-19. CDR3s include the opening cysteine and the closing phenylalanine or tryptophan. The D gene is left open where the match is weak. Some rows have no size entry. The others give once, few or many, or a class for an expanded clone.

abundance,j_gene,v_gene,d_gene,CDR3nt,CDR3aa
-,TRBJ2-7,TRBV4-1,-,TGCGCCAGCAGCCAAGAAGGCAGGTACTACGAGCAGTACTTC,CASSQEGRYYEQYF
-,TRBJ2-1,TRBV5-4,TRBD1,TGTGCCAGCAGCCCTGGACAGGGAGGAGGTGAGCAGTTCTTC,CASSPGQGGGEQFF
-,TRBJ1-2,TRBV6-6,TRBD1,TGTGCCAGCAGTCCGACCGAACAGGGGGCCGGCTATGGCTACACCTTC,CASSPTEQGAGYGYTF
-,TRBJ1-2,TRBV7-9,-,TGTGCCAGCAGCTTAAGAATGGGGCGAGGCTACACCTTC,CASSLRMGRGYTF
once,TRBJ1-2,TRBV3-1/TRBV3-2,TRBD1,TGTGCCAGCAGCTTGATGACAGGGGGCAGTTATGGCTACACCTTC,CASSLMTGGSYGYTF
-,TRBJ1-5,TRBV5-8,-,TGTGCCAGCAGCTTAGCCGGGTCTCAATATCAGCCCCAGCATTTT,CASSLAGSQYQPQHF
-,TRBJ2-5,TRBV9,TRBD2,TGTGCCAGCAGCCGAGGACGGGGGGGCGAGACCCAGTACTTC,CASSRGRGGETQYF
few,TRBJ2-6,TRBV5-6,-,TGTGCCAGCATCTTGCGAGGGTTCACCTTTTCTGGGGCCAACGTCCTGACTTTC,CASILRGFTFSGANVLTF
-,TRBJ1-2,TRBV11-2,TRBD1,TGTGCCAGCAGCGCCCAAAACAGGGGAGCTTTTAATGGCTACACCTTC,CASSAQNRGAFNGYTF
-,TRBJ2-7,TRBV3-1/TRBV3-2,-,TGTGCCAGCAGCCCGGACACGACTTACTACGAGCAGTACTTC,CASSPDTTYYEQYF
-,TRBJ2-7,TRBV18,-,TGTGCCAGCTCACCACCGACGGGGAGGAGGCCCTACGAGCAGTACTTC,CASSPPTGRRPYEQYF
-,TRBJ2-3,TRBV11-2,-,TGTGCCAGCAGCTTAGGGCGTGGGGGCCAAGGAACGCAGTATTTT,CASSLGRGGQGTQYF
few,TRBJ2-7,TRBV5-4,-,TGTGCCAGCAGCGACAGGAGCTCCTACGAGCAGTACTTC,CASSDRSSYEQYF
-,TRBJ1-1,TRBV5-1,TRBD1,TGCGCCAGCAGCTTTCAAGGGGGCGCGGGGAACACTGAAGCTTTCTTT,CASSFQGGAGNTEAFF
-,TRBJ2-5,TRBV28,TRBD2,TGTGCCAGCAGGAAGACGGGGGGAGAGGAGACCCAGTACTTC,CASRKTGGEETQYF
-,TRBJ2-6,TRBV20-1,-,TGCAGTGCTAGTGTCGGGGGATCTGGGGCCAACGTCCTGACTTTC,CSASVGGSGANVLTF
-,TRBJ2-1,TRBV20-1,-,TGCAGTGCTAGAACTTACAATGAGCAGTTCTTC,CSARTYNEQFF
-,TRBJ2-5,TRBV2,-,TGTGCCAGCAGCGAGAATCGGGACACCCGAGAGAGAGAGACCCAGTACTTC,CASSENRDTRERETQYF
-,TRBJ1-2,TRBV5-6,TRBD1,TGTGCCAGCAGCTCGACGAGGGGGCGCCTCTATGGCTACACCTTC,CASSSTRGRLYGYTF
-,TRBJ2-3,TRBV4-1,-,TGCGCCAGCAGCCCTGACTTAGCTACAGATACGCAGTATTTT,CASSPDLATDTQYF
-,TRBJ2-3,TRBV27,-,TGTGCCAGCACCGACTTATACGCGCAGTATTTT,CASTDLYAQYF
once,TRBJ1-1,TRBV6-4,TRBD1,TGTGCCAGCAGTGCTGGGACAGGGGGTGAAGCTTTCTTT,CASSAGTGGEAFF
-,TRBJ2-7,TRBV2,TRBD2,TGTGCCAGCAGTGAAGCGCTTCGGCTAGCGGACGAGCAGTACTTC,CASSEALRLADEQYF
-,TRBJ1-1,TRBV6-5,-,TGTGCCAGCAGTTACGGAGACACTGAAGCTTTCTTT,CASSYGDTEAFF
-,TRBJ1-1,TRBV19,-,TGTGCCAGTAGTATTGACTGGAGAGGCGGAGAAGCTTTCTTT,CASSIDWRGGEAFF
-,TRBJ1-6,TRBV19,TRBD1,TGTGCCAGTAAAGACAGGGGAGATTCACCCCTCCACTTT,CASKDRGDSPLHF
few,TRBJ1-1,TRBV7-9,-,TGTGCCAGCAGCTCCCCCGCCGGACGGGGGGCTGAAGCTTTCTTT,CASSSPAGRGAEAFF
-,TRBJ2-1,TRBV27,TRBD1,TGTGCCAGCAGTTTAGCCGGGACAGGCTTCAATGAGCAGTTCTTC,CASSLAGTGFNEQFF
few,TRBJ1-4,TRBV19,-,TGTGCCAGTAGTATGTGGACGGGTCTGCGGGGGGAAAAACTGTTTTTT,CASSMWTGLRGEKLFF
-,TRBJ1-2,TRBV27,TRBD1,TGTGCCAGCAGTTTACAGGACAGGGGGCGCGGCTACACCTTC,CASSLQDRGRGYTF
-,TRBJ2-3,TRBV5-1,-,TGCGCCAGCAGCCCATCAGATACGCAGTATTTT,CASSPSDTQYF
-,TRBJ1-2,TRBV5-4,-,TGTGCCAGCAGCTTGGAGGCAGGGCGGAACTATGGCTACACCTTC,CASSLEAGRNYGYTF
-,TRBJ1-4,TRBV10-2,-,TGCGCCAGCAGCAACCGGGGGGAAAAACTGTTTTTT,CASSNRGEKLFF
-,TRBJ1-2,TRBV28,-,TGTGCCAGCAGTTGGGTCCGGGTGGGCTACACCTTC,CASSWVRVGYTF
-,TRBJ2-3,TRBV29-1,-,TGCAGCGTTGAAGATTCAGGGGCGGGCACAGATACGCAGTATTTT,CSVEDSGAGTDTQYF
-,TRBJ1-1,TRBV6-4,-,TGTGCCAGCAGTACACAGGGTGGAACTGAAGCTTTCTTT,CASSTQGGTEAFF
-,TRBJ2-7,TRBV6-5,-,TGTGCCAGCAGGAGGGGGGGGACGATCTACGAGCAGTACTTC,CASRRGGTIYEQYF
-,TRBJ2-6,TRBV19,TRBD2,TGTGCCAGTAGTATGGCCGGCGGGCTAGCGGGGACCTCTGGGGCCAACGTCCTGACTTTC,CASSMAGGLAGTSGANVLTF
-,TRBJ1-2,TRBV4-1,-,TGCGCCAGTTCGGGGGAGGAGGGGCGGTACACCTTC,CASSGEEGRYTF
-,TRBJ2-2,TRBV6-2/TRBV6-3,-,TGTGCCAGCAGTTACTCGGTCTTAGCAGACGTCACGAACACCGGGGAGCTGTTTTTT,CASSYSVLADVTNTGELFF
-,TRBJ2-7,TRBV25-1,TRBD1,TGTGCCAGCAGGACAGGGAGCTCCTACGAGCAGTACTTC,CASRTGSSYEQYF
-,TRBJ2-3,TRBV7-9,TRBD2,TGTGCCAGCAGCTCCCCCGGGGGGGGGACAGATACGCAGTATTTT,CASSSPGGGTDTQYF
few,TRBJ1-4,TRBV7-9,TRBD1,TGTGCCAGCAGCGCAAGCTTGACAGGGGCGCGCGAAAAACTGTTTTTT,CASSASLTGAREKLFF
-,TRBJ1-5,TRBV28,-,TGTGCCAGCAGTTTCTGGGCGCAGCCCCAGCATTTT,CASSFWAQPQHF
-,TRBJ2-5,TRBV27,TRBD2,TGTGCCAGCAGCCCCAGCGGGGGTCAAGAGACCCAGTACTTC,CASSPSGGQETQYF
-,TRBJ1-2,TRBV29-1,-,TGCAGCGACCGTGGCAGCGGGGGCTACACCTTC,CSDRGSGGYTF
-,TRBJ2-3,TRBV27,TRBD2,TGTGCCAGCAGTTTCAGGGCCCAGCGGGGGGCCCCAAGCACAGATACGCAGTATTTT,CASSFRAQRGAPSTDTQYF
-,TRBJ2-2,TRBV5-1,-,TGCGCCAGCAGCTTGGTTGGAGTGGATAACACCGGGGAGCTGTTTTTT,CASSLVGVDNTGELFF
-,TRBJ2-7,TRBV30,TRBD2,TGTGCCTGCAACCCGGGGACTAGCGGTACCTTCCAGGGGCAGTACTTC,CACNPGTSGTFQGQYF
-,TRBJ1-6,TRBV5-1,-,TGCGCCAGCAGCTTGGACAGTCGATACTCCTATAATTCACCCCTCCACTTT,CASSLDSRYSYNSPLHF
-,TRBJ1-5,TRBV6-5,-,TGTGCCAGTAAAACATCCCAGCCCCAGCATTTT,CASKTSQPQHF
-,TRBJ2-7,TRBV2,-,TGTGCCAGCACCCGGGGACATCTCAACGAGCAGTACTTC,CASTRGHLNEQYF
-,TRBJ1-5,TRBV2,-,TGTGCCAGCAGTATCGGACAGCTCAATCAGCCCCAGCATTTT,CASSIGQLNQPQHF
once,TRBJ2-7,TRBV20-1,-,TGCAGTGCCTTTTGGCTTTACGAGCAGTACTTC,CSAFWLYEQYF
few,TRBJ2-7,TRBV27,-,TGTGCCAGCAGTTTAGACAGTAGGGGTGTGCAGTACTTC,CASSLDSRGVQYF